This T cell receptor (beta chain) was documented in a study of T cell changes during pregnancy in multiple sclerosis. The protocol was immunoSEQ multiplex PCR, while the TCRdb copy is restricted to in-frame clones and leaves out a portion. The sample holds tens of thousands of clones, more than 90% seen once. The V end lost 5 bases, the J end lost 8 bases, and 21 bases lay between the germline ends. CDR3 size: 14 residues. Germline CDR1 reads GTSNPN; CDR2 reads SVGIG (reference sequence). The receptor was isolated from a female donor with multiple sclerosis, enrolled in a pregnancy study. The sample consisted of peripheral blood, taken in the second trimester of pregnancy. This chain joins TRBV30 and TRBJ1-1; D unresolved. The chain's CDR3 is CAWQNPRLNWEAFF. Here the CDR3 DNA reads TGTGCCTGGCAGAATCCCAGGCTCAATTGGGAAGCTTTCTTT.